This T cell receptor beta chain is drawn from a study of cytotoxic CD8 clonotypes in ibrutinib-treated CLL. About the study: Results showed approximately 25 partial and 2 complete responses; following median about 68 months, approximately 14 remained remitted, roughly twelve advanced. Once treatment had gone on for a median of around 11 months, range 6 to 36, response samples were drawn.

Study-level findings and limits: Having risen at ibrutinib response, clonality had fallen back toward baseline by progression. Baseline-level clonality went beyond age-matched healthy donors and moved in step with circulating CD8+ T-cell counts.

Worth noting for this clone: What it recognizes is unknown.

V trimming: 8 bases; J trimming: 0 bases; junction bases outside the gene matches: 6. Per the germline V gene, CDR1 is SEHNR and CDR2 is FQNEAQ (reference sequence). There are 15 residues in the CDR3. Clones were sequenced by immunoSEQ multiplex PCR, and TCRdb holds only the in-frame ones, with some missing. Of 15,000 to 20,000 clones listed, 55% to 80% were seen once; the top ten hold about a sixth. The sequencing here drew on PBMCs, taken before ibrutinib treatment. The chain couples TRBV7-9 to TRBJ2-2, with 7 nucleotides matching TRBD2. This clonotype was obtained from a human donor with chronic lymphocytic leukemia. The CDR3 spells CASSHGLANTGELFF. The CDR3 DNA reads TGTGCCAGCTCGCACGGACTAGCGAACACCGGGGAGCTGTTTTTT.